The text below deals with one T cell receptor (beta chain). This CDR3 is built from 15 residues. The germline CDR1 and CDR2 sequences are SGHTA and FQGNSA. The V end was cut by 3 bases, the J end by 6 bases, with 16 bases between. This specimen belongs to a study of blood T cell repertoires in COVID-19. Study summary: Some COVID-19 samples were acute and others convalescent; all came from the United States, Italy and Spain. T cells, B-cell-depleted T cells, or PBMCs provided the cDNA or gDNA that served as material.

Original processing notes: Reference gene primers were amplified, and this amplification served to estimate nucleated cell counts. Here immunoSEQ multiplex PCR was the method, and the copy in TCRdb shows in-frame clones only, minus some. That table is the source of V, J and clone size, and D and trimming were worked out from the DNA. The table lists about 120,000 clones, roughly 79% of them singletons. Material: peripheral blood. V usage is TRBV7-2 and J usage is TRBJ2-3; perhaps TRBD2 as D (6 bases). This TCR came from a human donor in a cohort sampled during active COVID-19. CDR3 bases: TGTGCCAGCAGCTTGGACCAAAATCGGGGGGATACGCAGTATTTT. Its translation is CASSLDQNRGDTQYF. The variable domain in full, completed from reference TRBV7-2 and TRBJ2-3, reads GAGVSQSPSNKVTEKGKDVELRCDPISGHTALYWYRQSLGQGLEFLIYFQGNSAPDKSGLPSDRFSAERTGGSVSTLTIQRTQQEDSAVYLCASSLDQNRGDTQYFGPGTRLTVL.